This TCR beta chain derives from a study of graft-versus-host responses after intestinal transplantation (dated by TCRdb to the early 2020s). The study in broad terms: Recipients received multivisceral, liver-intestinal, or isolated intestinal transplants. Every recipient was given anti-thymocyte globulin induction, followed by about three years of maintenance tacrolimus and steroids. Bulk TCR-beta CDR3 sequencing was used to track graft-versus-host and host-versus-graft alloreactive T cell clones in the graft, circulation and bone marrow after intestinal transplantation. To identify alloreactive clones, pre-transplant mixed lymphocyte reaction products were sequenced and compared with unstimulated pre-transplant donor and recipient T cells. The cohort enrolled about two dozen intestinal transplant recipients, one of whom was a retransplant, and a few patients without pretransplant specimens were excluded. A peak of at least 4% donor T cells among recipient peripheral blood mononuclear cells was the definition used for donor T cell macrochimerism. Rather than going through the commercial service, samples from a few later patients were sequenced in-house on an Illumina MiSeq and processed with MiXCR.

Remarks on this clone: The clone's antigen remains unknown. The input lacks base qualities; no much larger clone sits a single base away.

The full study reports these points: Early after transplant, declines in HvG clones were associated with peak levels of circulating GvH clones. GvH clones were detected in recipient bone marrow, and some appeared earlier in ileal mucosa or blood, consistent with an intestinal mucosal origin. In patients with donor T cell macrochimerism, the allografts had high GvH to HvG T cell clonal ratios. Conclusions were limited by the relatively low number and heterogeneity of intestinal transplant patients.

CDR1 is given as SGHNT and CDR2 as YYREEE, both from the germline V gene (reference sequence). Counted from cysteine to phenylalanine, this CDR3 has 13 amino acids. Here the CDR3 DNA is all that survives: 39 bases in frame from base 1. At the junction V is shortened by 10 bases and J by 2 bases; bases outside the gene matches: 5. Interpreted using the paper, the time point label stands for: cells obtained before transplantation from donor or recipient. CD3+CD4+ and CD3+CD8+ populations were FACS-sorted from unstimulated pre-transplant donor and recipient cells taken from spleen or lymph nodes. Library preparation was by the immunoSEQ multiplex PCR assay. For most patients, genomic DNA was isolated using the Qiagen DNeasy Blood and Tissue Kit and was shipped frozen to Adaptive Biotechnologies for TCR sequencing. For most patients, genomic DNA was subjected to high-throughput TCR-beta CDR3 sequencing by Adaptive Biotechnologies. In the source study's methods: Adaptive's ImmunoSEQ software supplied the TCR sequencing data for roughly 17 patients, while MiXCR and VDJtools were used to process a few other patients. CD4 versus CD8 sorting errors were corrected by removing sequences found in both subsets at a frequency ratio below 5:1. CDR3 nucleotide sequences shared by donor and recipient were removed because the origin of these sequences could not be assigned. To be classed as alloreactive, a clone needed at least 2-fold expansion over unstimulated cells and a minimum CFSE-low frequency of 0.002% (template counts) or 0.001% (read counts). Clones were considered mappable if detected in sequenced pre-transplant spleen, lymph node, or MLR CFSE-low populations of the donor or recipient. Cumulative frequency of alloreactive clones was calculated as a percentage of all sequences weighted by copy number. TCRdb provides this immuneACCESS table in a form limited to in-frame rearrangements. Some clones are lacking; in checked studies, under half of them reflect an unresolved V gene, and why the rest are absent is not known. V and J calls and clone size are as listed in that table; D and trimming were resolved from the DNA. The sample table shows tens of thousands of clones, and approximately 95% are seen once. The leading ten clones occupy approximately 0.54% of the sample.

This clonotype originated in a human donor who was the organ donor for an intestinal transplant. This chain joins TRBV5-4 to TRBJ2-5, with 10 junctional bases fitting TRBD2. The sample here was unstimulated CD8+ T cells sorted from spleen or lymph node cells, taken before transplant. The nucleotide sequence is TGTGCCTGGAGCGGGGGGGGACAAGAGACCCAGTACTTC. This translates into CAWSGGGQETQYF.